This TCR beta chain was observed in a study of blood T cells in healthy people across ages. Study results and caveats: PBMCs left unsorted prevented a conclusive naive versus antigen-experienced comparison. A greater number of naive CD4+ cells and higher diversity distinguished long-lived donors from aged donors.

This clonotype has just a few counts. Its target is not known. In terms of origin and age, donors were healthy Caucasian individuals from Russia aged 6 to 90. A second PCR of about 6 to 12 cycles used a sample-barcoded 5' primer and a J-beta primer mix. A single record per CDR3 protein comes from TCRdb applying MiXCR to the 5' RACE reads. Among about 680,000 distinct CDR3 sequences listed, roughly 49% were seen once. The TCR sequence derives from a woman aged 55-70 years in good health. Sample: blood.

DNA of the CDR3: TGTGCCAGCAGCTTAATAGGAACCGTGCAGTTCTTC. As protein: CASSLIGTVQFF. The V call is TRBV7-2, the J call TRBJ2-1; D uncertain. V was trimmed by 2 bases and J by 12 bases, leaving 11 bases between them. The CDR3 extends over 12 amino acids. Germline V gene data show CDR1 as SGHTA and CDR2 as FQGNSA.